Listed here is a single TCR beta chain. The sample belongs to a study of cytomegalovirus exposure and HLA in healthy donors. Both 60 Vbeta primers and 13 Jbeta primers went into the PCR. The protocol was immunoSEQ multiplex PCR, while the TCRdb copy is restricted to in-frame clones and leaves out a portion. The repertoire table contains 100,000 to 150,000 clones. The V end was cut by 3 bases, the J end by 6 bases, with 12 bases between. This CDR3 has 13 amino acids. Looked up from germline, CDR1 is GTSNPN and CDR2 is SVGIG (reference sequence). J is TRBJ2-1 and V is TRBV30; D is uncertain. Sequencing was done on a sample of PBMCs. This receptor was obtained from a man aged 18-30 years in good health and CMV-seronegative. DNA of the CDR3: TGTGCCTGGAGGGAAACACTATCCAATGAGCAGTTCTTC. It specifies CAWRETLSNEQFF.